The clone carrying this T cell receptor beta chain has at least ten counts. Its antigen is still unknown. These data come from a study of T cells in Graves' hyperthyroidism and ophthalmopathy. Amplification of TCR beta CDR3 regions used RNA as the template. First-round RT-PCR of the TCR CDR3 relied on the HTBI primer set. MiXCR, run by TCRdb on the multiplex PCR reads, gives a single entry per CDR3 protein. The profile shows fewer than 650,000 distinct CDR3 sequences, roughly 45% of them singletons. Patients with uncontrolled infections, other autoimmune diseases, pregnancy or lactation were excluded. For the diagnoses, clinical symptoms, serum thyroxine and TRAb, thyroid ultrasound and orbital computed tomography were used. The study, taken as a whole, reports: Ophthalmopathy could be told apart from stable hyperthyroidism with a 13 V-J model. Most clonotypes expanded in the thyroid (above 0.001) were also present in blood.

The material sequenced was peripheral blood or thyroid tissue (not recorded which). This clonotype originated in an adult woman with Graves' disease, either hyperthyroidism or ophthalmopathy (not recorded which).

As DNA, the CDR3 is TGTGCCAGCAATTTTGGGCTAGCACGCGGATTTGGAGAGCAGTACTTC. Residues: CASNFGLARGFGEQYF. The chain uses TRBV2 and TRBJ2-7; TRBD2 is a possible D gene (5 bases). Trimming removed 7 bases at V and 7 bases at J, with 26 bases between. The germline V gene encodes CDR1 SNHLY and CDR2 FYNNEI. The CDR3 runs to 16 residues.